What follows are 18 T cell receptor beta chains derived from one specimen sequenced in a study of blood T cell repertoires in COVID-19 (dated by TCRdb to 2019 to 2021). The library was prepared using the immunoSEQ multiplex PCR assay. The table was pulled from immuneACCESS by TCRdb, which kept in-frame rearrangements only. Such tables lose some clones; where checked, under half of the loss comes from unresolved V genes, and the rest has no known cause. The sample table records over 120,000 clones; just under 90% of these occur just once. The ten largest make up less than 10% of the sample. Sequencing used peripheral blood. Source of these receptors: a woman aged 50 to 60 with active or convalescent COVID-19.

This CDR3 is CASSQDRGRGYGGELFF. DNA of the CDR3: TGTGCCAGCAGCCAAGATCGGGGCAGGGGATATGGCGGGGAGCTGTTTTTT. The gene calls are TRBV3-1 (or the pseudogene TRBV3-2) and TRBJ2-2; D perhaps matches TRBD1 (6 bases). The length of the CDR3 is 17 residues. Germline V gene sequence: CDR1 LGHDT, CDR2 YNNKEL (reference sequence). V lost 0 bases and J lost 7, with 18 bases in between.

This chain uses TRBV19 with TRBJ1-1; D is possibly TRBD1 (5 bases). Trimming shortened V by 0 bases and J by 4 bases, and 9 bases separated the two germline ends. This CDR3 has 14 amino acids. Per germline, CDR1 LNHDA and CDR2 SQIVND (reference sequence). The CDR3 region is CASSIDQGGTEAFF. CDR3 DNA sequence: TGTGCCAGTAGTATAGATCAGGGAGGCACTGAAGCTTTCTTT. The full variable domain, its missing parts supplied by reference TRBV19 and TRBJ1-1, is DGGITQSPKYLFRKEGQNVTLSCEQNLNHDAMYWYRQDPGQGLRLIYYSQIVNDFQKGDIAEGYSVSREKKESFPLTVTSAQKNPTAFYLCASSIDQGGTEAFFGQGTRLTVV.

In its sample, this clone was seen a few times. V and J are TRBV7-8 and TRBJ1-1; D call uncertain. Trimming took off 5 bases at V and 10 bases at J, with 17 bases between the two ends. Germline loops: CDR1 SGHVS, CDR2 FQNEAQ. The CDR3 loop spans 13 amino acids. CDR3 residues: CASSPITQRRAFF. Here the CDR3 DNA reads TGTGCCAGCAGCCCCATCACCCAACGCAGAGCTTTCTTT. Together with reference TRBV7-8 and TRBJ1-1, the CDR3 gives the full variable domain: GAGVSQSPRYKVAKRGQDVALRCDPISGHVSLFWYQQALGQGPEFLTYFQNEAQLDKSGLPSDRFFAERPEGSVSTLKIQRTQQEDSAVYLCASSPITQRRAFFGQGTRLTVV.

CDR3 sequence (DNA): TGTGCCAGCAGCCCCCCCCGTGCAGGGTATGGCTACACCTTC. It specifies CASSPPRAGYGYTF. The rearrangement joins TRBV7-9 to TRBJ1-2; D might be TRBD1 (5 bases). Germline V gene data show CDR1 as SEHNR and CDR2 as FQNEAQ (reference sequence). The ends were cut back, 5 bases at V and 5 bases at J, with 15 bases in the middle. The CDR3 spans 14 residues.

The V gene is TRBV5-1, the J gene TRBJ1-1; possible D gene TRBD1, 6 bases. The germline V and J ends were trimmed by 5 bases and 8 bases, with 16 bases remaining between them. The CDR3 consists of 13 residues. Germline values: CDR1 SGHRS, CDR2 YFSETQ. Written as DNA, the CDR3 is TGCGCCAGCAGTTTCTTCAGGGGAGGGGAAGCTTTCTTT. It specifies CASSFFRGGEAFF.

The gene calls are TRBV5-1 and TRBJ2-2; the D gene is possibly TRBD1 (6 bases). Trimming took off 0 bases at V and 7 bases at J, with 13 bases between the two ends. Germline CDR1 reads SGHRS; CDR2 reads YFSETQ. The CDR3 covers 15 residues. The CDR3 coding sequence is TGCGCCAGCAGCTTGGGGGCCAGGGGAAACGGGGAGCTGTTTTTT. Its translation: CASSLGARGNGELFF.

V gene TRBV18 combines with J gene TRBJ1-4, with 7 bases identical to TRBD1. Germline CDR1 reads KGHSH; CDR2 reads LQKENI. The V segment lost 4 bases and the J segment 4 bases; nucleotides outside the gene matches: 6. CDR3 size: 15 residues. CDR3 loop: CASSLTGDSNEKLFF. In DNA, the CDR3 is TGTGCCAGCTCACTTACGGGGGACAGTAATGAAAAACTGTTTTTT.

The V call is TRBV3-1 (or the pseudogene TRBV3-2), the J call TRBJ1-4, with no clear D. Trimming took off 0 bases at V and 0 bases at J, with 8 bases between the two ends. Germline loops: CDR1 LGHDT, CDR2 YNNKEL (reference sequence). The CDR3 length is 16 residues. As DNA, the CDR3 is TGTGCCAGCAGCCAAGAAACAAGTGCAACTAATGAAAAACTGTTTTTT. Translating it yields CASSQETSATNEKLFF.

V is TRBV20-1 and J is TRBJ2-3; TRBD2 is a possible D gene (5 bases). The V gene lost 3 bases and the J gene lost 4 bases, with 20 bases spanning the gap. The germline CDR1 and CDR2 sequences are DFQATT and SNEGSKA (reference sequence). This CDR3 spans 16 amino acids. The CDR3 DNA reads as TGCAGTGCTAGTCCCCCGGGGTCCTACGGGTCAGATACGCAGTATTTT. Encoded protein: CSASPPGSYGSDTQYF.

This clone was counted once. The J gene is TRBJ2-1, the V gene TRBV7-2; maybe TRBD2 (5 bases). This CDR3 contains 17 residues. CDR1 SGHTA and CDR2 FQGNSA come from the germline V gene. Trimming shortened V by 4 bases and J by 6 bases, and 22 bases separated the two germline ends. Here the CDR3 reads CASSWSAATDPSNEQFF. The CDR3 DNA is TGTGCCAGCAGCTGGTCAGCGGCTACCGATCCTTCCAATGAGCAGTTCTTC. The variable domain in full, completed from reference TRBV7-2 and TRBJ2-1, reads GAGVSQSPSNKVTEKGKDVELRCDPISGHTALYWYRQSLGQGLEFLIYFQGNSAPDKSGLPSDRFSAERTGGSVSTLTIQRTQQEDSAVYLCASSWSAATDPSNEQFFGPGTRLTVL.

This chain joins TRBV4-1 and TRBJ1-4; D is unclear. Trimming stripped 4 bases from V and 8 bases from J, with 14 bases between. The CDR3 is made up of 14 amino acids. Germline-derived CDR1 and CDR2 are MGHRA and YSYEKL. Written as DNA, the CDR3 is TGCGCCAGCAGCCCGGCCTCCACGGGGGAAAAACTGTTTTTT. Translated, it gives CASSPASTGEKLFF.

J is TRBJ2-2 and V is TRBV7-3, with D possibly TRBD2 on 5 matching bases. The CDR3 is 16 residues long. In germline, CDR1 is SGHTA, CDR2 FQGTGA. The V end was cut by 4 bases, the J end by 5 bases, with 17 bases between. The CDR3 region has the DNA TGTGCCAGCAGCTCTCTAGGAGTGGGAGCTACCGGGGAGCTGTTTTTT. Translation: CASSSLGVGATGELFF.

In nucleotides, the CDR3 is TGTGCCAGCAGACAAGACAGAATGAACACTGAAGCTTTCTTT. Its protein is CASRQDRMNTEAFF. The chain combines TRBV11-3 with TRBJ1-1, with D possibly matching TRBD1 (5 bases). Trimming took off 6 bases at V and 0 bases at J, with 11 bases between the two ends. The CDR3 extends over 14 amino acids. The germline gives CDR1 SGHNT, CDR2 YENEEA.

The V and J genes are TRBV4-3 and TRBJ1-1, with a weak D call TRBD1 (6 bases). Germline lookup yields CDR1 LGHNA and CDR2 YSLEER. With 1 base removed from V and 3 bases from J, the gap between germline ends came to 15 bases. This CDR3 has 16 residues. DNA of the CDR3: TGCGCCAGCAGCCAAGTTTTGACAGGAGAGGACACTGAAGCTTTCTTT. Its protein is CASSQVLTGEDTEAFF.

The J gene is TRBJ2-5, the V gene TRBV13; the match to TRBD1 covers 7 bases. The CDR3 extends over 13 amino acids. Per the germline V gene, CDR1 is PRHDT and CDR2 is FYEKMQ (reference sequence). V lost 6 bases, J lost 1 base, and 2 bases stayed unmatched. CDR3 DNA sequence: TGTGCCAGCAGGTACAGGGGCCAAGAGACCCAGTACTTC. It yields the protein CASRYRGQETQYF.

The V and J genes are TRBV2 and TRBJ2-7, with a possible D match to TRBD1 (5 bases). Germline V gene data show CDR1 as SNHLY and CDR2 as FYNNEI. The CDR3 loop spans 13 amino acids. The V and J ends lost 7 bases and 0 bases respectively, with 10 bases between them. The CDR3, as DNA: TGTGCCAGCAATTCCGACAGCTCCTACGAGCAGTACTTC. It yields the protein CASNSDSSYEQYF.

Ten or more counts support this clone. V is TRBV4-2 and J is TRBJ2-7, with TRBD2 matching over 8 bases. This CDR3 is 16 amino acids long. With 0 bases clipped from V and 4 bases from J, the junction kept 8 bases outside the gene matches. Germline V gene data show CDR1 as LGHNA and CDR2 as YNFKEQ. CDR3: CASSQDPGLGGYEQYF. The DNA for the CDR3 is TGTGCCAGCAGCCAAGACCCGGGACTAGGAGGTTACGAGCAGTACTTC.

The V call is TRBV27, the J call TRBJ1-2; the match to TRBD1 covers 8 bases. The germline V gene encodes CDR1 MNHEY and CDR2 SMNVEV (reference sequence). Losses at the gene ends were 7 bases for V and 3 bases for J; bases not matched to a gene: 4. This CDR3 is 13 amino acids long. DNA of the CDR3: TGTGCCAGCACTGGGACAGGCGACTATGGCTACACCTTC. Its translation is CASTGTGDYGYTF.